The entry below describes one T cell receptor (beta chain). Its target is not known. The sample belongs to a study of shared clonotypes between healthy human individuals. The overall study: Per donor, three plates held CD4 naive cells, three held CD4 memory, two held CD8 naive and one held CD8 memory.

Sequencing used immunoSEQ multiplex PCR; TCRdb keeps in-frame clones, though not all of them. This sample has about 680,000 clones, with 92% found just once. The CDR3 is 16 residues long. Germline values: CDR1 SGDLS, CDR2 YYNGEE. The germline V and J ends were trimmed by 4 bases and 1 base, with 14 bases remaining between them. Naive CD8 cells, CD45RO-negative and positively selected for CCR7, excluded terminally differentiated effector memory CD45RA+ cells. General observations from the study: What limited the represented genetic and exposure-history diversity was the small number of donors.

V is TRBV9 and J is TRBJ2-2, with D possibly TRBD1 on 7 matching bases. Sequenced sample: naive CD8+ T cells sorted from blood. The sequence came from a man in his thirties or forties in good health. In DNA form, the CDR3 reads TGTGCCAGCAGCTGGAGGGGGACAGAGAACACCGGGGAGCTGTTTTTT. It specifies CASSWRGTENTGELFF.